The source of this TCR beta chain is a study of CD8 T cells in Susac syndrome (dated 2019 in TCRdb). For the study in its entirety: Whether CD8+ T cell activation and differentiation in Susac syndrome was antigen driven was tested using repertoire sequencing. What the research found in general, with its limitations: The number of individuals in the TCR sequencing and HLA analysis was recognized as being relatively small.

CDR3 length: 13 amino acids, cysteine to phenylalanine. The read is trimmed to its CDR3 DNA, 39 bases read in frame from base 1. Reading the germline V gene gives CDR1 SQVTM and CDR2 ANQGSEA. V is pared back by 3 bases and J by 0 bases, with 8 bases lying between the germline termini. High-throughput TCR beta sequencing profiled peripheral blood CD8+ and CD4+ T cells from healthy donors, Susac syndrome patients and multiple sclerosis patients. The healthy donors served as controls matched for age and sex. Bulk CD8+ and CD4+ T cells were purified by magnetic negative isolation, whereas CD8+ TEMRA cells were enriched by FACS. Blood was collected in EDTA tubes and processed within 24 hours, with PBMCs isolated through density gradient centrifugation. PBMCs destined for TCR sequencing were cryopreserved in liquid nitrogen and later thawed in a 37 °C water bath. The sorted or isolated CD4+, CD8+ and CD8+ TEMRA cells had a purity of 90% or higher.

RNA was extracted using the RNeasy kit, and roughly 0.5 to 1 ug of the RNA was reverse transcribed with random hexamers. The immunoSEQ multiplex PCR assay, which covers 54 Vbeta and 13 Jbeta segments, was used to amplify TCR beta CDR3 regions. To correct PCR amplification bias, a synthetic template baseline was used for both primer optimization and computational correction. The study's processing was this. Reads were annotated to V, D and J genes according to IMGT and were analyzed with immunoSEQ Analyzer, with only productive sequences retained. To calculate clonality, Shannon entropy was normalized by log2 of the number of productive unique sequences and then subtracted from one. For each patient and control, public and private clones were evaluated among the 100 most prevalent clones. Clones were defined as Susac-specific when absent from the healthy and MS cohorts, from some 1,100 published viral clones and from other ImmuneACCESS disease sequences. TCRdb redid the processing of the public reads, applying fastp at Q25 and MiXCR, and retained in-frame beta chains. Rows are combined by CDR3 protein, so each entry shows the most common genes and DNA. In this record, the V and J calls reflect TCRdb's handling and not the investigators' own analysis. The sample has over 120,000 distinct CDR3 sequences on record, around 94% of them singletons. The ten largest clonotypes hold over 0.07% of the sample.

As for this clonotype: Its binding antigen is unknown. Nothing much larger sits one base from this clone, and base qualities are not available.

The rearrangement joined TRBV29-1 to TRBJ2-5, with the D gene call left open. The source of this sequence is a human donor in good health. Sequencing was done on a sample of CD4+ T cells from PBMCs. The sequenced DNA is TGCAGCGTTGAGAGAGCGTACCAAGAGACCCAGTACTTC. This encodes CSVERAYQETQYF.